This T cell receptor (beta chain) emerged from a study of shared T cell receptors in the human thymus. Only in-frame clones appear in the TCRdb table, and some are missing; sequencing was by immunoSEQ multiplex PCR. The sample lists some 700,000 clones, approximately 83% seen once, with about 0.0098% in the top ten. The data also belong to a second study, concerning human thymus T cells. That study reports: Corrective heart surgery yielded resections, and these provided the thymus tissue. Among unrelated individuals, related research reported thymic repertoires that overlapped highly.

This sequence was found in a girl under three years old with a congenital heart defect. Sequencing was carried out using thymocytes.

The CDR3 coding sequence is TGCAGCGTTGGGACAGGGCGGAAGAATGAAAAACTGTTTTTT. Amino acid sequence: CSVGTGRKNEKLFF. The chain carries TRBV29-1 and TRBJ1-4; TRBD1 matches 8 bases. CDR3 length: 14 residues. Germline CDR1 is SQVTM and CDR2 is ANQGSEA. V gave up 4 bases and J gave up 5 bases; unmatched junction bases: 6.